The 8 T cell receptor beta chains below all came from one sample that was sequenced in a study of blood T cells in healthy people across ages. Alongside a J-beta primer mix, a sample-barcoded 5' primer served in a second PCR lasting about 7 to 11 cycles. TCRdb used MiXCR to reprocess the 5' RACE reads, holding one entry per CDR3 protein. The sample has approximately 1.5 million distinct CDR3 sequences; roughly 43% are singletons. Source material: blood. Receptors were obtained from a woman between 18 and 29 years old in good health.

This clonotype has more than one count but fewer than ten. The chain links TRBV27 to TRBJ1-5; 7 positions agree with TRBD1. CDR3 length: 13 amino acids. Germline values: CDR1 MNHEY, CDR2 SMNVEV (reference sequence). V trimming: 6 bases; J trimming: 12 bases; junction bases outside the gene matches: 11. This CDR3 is CASSLGQAYLQHF. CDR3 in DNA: TGTGCCAGCAGCTTAGGACAGGCCTATCTCCAGCATTTT.

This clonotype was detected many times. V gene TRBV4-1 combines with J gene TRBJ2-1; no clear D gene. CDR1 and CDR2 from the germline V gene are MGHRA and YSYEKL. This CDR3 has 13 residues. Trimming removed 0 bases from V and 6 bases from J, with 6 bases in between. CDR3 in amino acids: CASSQDPGNEQFF. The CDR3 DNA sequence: TGCGCCAGCAGCCAAGATCCGGGCAATGAGCAGTTCTTC.

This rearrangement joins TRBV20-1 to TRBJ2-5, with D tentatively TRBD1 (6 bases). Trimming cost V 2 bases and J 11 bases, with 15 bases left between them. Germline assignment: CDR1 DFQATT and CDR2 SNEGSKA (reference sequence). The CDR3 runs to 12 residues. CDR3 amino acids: CSARWGRNEQYF. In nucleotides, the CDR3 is TGCAGTGCTAGATGGGGGCGGAATGAGCAGTACTTC.

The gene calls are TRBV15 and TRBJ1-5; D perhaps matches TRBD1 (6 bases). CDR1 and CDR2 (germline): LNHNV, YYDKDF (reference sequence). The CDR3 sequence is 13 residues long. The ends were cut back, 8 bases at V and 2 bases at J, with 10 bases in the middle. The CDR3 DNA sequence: TGTGCCACCCGACAGGTTGGCAATCAGCCCCAGCATTTT. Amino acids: CATRQVGNQPQHF.

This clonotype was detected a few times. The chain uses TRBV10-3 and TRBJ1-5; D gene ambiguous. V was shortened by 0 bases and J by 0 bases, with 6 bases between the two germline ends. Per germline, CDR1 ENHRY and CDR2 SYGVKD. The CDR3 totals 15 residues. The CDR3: CAISESGFSNQPQHF. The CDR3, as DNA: TGTGCCATCAGTGAGTCGGGGTTTAGCAATCAGCCCCAGCATTTT.

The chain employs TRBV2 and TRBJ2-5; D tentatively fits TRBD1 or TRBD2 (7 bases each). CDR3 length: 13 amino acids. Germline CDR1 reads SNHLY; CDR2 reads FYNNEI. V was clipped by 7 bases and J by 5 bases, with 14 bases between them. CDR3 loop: CASIRGEGETQYF. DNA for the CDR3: TGTGCCAGCATCAGGGGGGAGGGGGAGACCCAGTACTTC.

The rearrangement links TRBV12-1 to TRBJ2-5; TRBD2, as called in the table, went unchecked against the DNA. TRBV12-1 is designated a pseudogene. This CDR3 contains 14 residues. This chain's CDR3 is CASDAAGDAETQYF. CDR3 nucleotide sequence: TGTGCCAGCGACGCGGCGGGAGATGCGGAGACCCAGTACTTC.

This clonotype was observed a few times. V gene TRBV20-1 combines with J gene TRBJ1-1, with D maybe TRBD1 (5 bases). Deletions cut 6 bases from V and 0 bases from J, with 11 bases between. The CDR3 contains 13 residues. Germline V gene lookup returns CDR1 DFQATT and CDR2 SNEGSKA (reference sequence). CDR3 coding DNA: TGCAGTGCCCTCGAGGGGCTGAACACTGAAGCTTTCTTT. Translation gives CSALEGLNTEAFF.